This entry is about one TCR beta chain. What it recognizes is unknown. It was with a sample-barcoded 5' primer and a J-beta primer mix that a second PCR of about 6 to 12 cycles was run. One entry per CDR3 protein results from TCRdb running MiXCR on the 5' RACE reads. The sample lists about 1.5 million distinct CDR3 sequences, 42% occurring once. The CDR3 runs 17 residues. CDR1 MNHNY and CDR2 SVGAGI come from the germline V gene (reference sequence). The V gene lost 2 bases and the J gene lost 6 bases, with 21 bases spanning the gap. The data derive from a study of blood T cells in healthy people across ages. Study information: Template switching captured about one barcoded beta molecule per two T cells.

All donors came from Russia, were Caucasian and healthy, and spanned ages roughly 6 to 95. Study results and limitations: Estimates based on one million T cells were treated as lower bounds. TCR beta diversity, measured per million T cells, fell in a roughly linear way with age.

Input material: blood. The clonotype originates from a woman younger than 35 in good health. The chain employs TRBV6-6 and TRBJ2-3, with D possibly being TRBD2 (7 bases). The CDR3 DNA reads TGTGCCAGCAGTTACCAATCACAGGCGGGGGCGTCGGATACGCAGTATTTT. Its protein product is CASSYQSQAGASDTQYF.